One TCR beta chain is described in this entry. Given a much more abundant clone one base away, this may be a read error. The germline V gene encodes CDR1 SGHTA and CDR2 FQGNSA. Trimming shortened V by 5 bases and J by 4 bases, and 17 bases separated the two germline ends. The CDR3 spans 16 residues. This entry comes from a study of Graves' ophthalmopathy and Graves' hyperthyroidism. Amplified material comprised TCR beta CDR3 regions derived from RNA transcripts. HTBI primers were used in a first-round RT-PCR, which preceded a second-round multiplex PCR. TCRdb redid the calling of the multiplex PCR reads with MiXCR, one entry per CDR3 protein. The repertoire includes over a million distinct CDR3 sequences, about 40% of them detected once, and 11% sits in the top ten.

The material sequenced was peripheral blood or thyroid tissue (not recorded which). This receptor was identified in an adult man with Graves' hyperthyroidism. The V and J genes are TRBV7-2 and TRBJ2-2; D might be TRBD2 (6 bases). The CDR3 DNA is TGTGCCAGCAGCCCAACTAGCATCGATACCACCGGGGAGCTGTTTTTT. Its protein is CASSPTSIDTTGELFF.